One and the same sample provided the 5 T cell receptor beta chains below, sequenced in a study of CD8 T cells in ankylosing spondylitis. TCRdb re-derived calls from the 5' RACE reads in MiXCR, one entry per CDR3 protein. The table records 300,000 to 350,000 distinct CDR3 sequences, roughly 20% of them present only once. The sequencing sample was made of blood, either unsorted or a sorted T cell fraction (not recorded which). The receptors originated from a female donor with ankylosing spondylitis or in good health (not recorded which).

This clonotype was seen a few times. The chain is built from TRBV12-3 or TRBV12-4 and TRBJ2-4; D remains unclear. The CDR3 totals 14 residues. Trimming left V 1 base short and J 0 bases short, with 4 bases between. For the CDR3, the DNA is TGTGCCAGCAGTTTAGGGACAGCCAAAAACATTCAGTACTTC. Translated: CASSLGTAKNIQYF.

The chain uses TRBV24-1 and TRBJ1-2; D perhaps matches TRBD1 (5 bases). The length of the CDR3 is 15 residues. CDR1 and CDR2 from the germline V gene are KGHDR and SFDVKD. Trimming pared 5 bases from V and 0 bases from J, leaving 12 bases between. CDR3 protein: CATSGPGQTNYGYTF. The DNA of the CDR3 is TGTGCCACCAGTGGCCCCGGACAAACTAACTATGGCTACACCTTC.

In its sample, this clonotype was seen a few times. In DNA, the CDR3 is TGCAGCGTTGTAGGCGGGACGAACACTGAAGCTTTCTTT. Translation: CSVVGGTNTEAFF. V and J are TRBV29-1 and TRBJ1-1, with D maybe TRBD1 (5 bases). Germline V lookup: CDR1 SQVTM, CDR2 ANQGSEA. The CDR3 extends over 13 amino acids. V shed 4 bases and J shed 1 base, with 10 bases lying between them.

This clonotype was detected many times. The CDR3 sequence is CASSLPMNTEAFF. CDR3 sequence (DNA): TGTGCCAGCAGTTTACCTATGAACACTGAAGCTTTCTTT. The J gene is TRBJ1-1, the V gene TRBV12-3 or TRBV12-4; no definite D call. V was clipped by 2 bases and J by 0 bases, with 4 bases between them. CDR3 length: 13 residues.

The chain joins TRBV6-2 or TRBV6-3 to TRBJ2-2, with D possibly matching TRBD1 (6 bases). Germline V gene sequence: CDR1 MNHEY, CDR2 SVGEGT. The germline V and J ends were trimmed by 5 bases and 3 bases, with 10 bases remaining between them. The CDR3 runs to 14 residues. CDR3 coding DNA: TGTGCCAGCAGTACAGGGAGTTACACCGGGGAGCTGTTTTTT. The encoded protein is CASSTGSYTGELFF.